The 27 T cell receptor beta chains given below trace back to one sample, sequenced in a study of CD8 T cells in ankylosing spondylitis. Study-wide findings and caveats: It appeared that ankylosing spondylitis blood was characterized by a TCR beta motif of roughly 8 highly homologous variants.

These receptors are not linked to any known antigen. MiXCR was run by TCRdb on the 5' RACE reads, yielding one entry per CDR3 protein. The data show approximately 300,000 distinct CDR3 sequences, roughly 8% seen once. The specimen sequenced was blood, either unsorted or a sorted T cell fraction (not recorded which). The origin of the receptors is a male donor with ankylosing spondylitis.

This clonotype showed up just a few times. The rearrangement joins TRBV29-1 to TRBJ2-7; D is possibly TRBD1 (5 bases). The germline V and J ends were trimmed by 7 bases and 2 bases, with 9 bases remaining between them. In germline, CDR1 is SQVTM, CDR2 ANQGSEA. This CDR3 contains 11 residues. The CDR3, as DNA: TGCAGCGGGGGCCAACCCTACGAGCAGTACTTC. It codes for CSGGQPYEQYF.

CDR3 bases: TGTGCCAGCAGTGAGCTCCATAACTATGGCTACACCTTC. Residues: CASSELHNYGYTF. The chain carries TRBV25-1 and TRBJ1-2; D not resolved. The length of the CDR3 is 13 residues. V was pared by 3 bases and J by 1 base, with 6 bases between. The germline gives CDR1 MGHDK, CDR2 SYGVNS.

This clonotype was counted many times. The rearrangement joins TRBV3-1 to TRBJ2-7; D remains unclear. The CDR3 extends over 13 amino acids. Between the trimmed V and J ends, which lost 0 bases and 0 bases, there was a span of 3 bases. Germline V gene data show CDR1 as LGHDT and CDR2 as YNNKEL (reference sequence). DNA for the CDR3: TGTGCCAGCAGCCAAGATTTCTCCTACGAGCAGTACTTC. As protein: CASSQDFSYEQYF.

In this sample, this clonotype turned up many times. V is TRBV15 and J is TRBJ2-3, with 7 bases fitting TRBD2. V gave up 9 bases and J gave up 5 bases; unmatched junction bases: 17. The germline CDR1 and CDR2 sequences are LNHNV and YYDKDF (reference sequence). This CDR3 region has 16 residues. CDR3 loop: CATTSRTRVWGDTQYF. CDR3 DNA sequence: TGTGCCACTACCTCCCGGACTAGGGTTTGGGGAGATACGCAGTATTTT.

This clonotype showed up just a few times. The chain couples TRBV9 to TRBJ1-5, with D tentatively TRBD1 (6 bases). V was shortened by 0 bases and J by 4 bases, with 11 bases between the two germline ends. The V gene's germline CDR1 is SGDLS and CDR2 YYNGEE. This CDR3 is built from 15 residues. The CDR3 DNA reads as TGTGCCAGCAGCGTAGCCCCAGGGGAGAATCAGCCCCAGCATTTT. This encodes CASSVAPGENQPQHF.

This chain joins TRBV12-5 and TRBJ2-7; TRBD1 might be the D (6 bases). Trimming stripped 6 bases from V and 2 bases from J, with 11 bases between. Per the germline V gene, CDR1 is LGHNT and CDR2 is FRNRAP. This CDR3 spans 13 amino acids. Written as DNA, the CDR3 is TGTGCTAGTGGAGGACAGAATACCTACGAGCAGTACTTC. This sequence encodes CASGGQNTYEQYF.

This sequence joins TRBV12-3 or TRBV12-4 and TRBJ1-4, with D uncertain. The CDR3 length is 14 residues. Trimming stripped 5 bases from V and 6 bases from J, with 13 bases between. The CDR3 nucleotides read TGTGCCAGCAGTAGAACAGTTTGGCATGAAAAACTGTTTTTT. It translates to CASSRTVWHEKLFF.

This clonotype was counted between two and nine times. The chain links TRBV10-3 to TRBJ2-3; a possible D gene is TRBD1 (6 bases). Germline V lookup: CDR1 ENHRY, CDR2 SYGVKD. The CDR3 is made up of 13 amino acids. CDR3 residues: CASTGHGLDTQYF. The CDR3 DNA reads TGTGCTTCCACGGGACACGGGTTAGATACGCAGTATTTT.

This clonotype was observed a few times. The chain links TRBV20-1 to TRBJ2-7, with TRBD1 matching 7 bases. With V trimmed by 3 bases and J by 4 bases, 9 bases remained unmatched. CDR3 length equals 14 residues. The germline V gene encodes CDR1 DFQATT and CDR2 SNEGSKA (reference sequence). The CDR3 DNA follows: TGCAGTGCTAGTCATCCGGACAGGACATACGAGCAGTACTTC. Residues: CSASHPDRTYEQYF.

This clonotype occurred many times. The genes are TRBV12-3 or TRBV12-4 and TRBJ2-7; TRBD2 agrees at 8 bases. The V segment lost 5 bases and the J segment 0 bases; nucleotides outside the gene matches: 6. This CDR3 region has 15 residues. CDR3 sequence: CASSATSAPSYEQYF. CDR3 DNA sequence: TGTGCCAGCAGTGCGACTAGCGCACCCTCCTACGAGCAGTACTTC.

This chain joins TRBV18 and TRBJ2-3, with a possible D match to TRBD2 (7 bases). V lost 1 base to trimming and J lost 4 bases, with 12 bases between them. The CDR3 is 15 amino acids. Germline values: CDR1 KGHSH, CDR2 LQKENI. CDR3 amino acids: CASSPRGGRADTQYF. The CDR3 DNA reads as TGTGCCAGCTCACCACGGGGGGGCAGGGCAGATACGCAGTATTTT.

CDR3 sequence: CASSQSGTLSYEQYF. CDR3 DNA: TGCGCCAGCAGCCAATCCGGGACACTCTCCTACGAGCAGTACTTC. The rearrangement links TRBV5-1 to TRBJ2-7, with TRBD1 as a possible D gene (6 bases). Germline values: CDR1 SGHRS, CDR2 YFSETQ. V dropped 4 bases and J dropped 0 bases, with 14 bases sitting between them. The CDR3 extends over 15 amino acids.

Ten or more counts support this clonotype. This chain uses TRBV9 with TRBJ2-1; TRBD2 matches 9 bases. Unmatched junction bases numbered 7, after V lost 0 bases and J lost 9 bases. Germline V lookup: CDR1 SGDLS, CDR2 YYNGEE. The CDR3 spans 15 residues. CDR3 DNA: TGTGCCAGCAGCGTAGTAGCGGGAGTTTCCAGTGAGCAGTTCTTC. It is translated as CASSVVAGVSSEQFF.

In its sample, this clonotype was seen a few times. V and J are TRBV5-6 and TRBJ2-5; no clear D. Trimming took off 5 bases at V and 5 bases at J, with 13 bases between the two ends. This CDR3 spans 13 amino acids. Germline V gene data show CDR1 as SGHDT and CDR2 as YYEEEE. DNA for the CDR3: TGTGCCAGCAGGACGGAATTCAAGGAGACCCAGTACTTC. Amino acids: CASRTEFKETQYF.

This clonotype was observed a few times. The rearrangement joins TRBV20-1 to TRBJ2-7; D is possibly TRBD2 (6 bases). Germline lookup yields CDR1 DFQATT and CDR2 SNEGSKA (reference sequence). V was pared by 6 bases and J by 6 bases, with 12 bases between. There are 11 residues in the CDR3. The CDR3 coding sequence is TGCAGTGCAGCACTAGCCGGCGAGCAGTACTTC. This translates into CSAALAGEQYF.

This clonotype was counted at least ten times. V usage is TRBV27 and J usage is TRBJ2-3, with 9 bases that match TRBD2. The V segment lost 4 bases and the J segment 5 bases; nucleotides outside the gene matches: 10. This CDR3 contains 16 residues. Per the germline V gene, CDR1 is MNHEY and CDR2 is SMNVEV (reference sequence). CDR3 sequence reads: CASSSPSGMTGDTQYF. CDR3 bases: TGTGCCAGCAGTTCCCCTAGCGGGATGACGGGAGATACGCAGTATTTT.

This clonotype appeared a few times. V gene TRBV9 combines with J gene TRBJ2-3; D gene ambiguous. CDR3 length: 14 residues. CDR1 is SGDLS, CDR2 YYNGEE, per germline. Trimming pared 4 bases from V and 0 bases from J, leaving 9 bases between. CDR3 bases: TGTGCCAGCAGCATTGTCTCGAGCACAGATACGCAGTATTTT. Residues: CASSIVSSTDTQYF.

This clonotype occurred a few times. The CDR3 loop reads CSAPARGESSYEQYF. In DNA, the CDR3 is TGCAGTGCCCCGGCGAGGGGGGAGAGCTCCTACGAGCAGTACTTC. The chain has TRBV20-1 and TRBJ2-7; D tentatively reads TRBD1 or TRBD2 (6 bases each). Germline V gene sequence: CDR1 DFQATT, CDR2 SNEGSKA (reference sequence). Trimming shortened V by 6 bases and J by 0 bases, and 18 bases separated the two germline ends. This CDR3 has 15 amino acids.

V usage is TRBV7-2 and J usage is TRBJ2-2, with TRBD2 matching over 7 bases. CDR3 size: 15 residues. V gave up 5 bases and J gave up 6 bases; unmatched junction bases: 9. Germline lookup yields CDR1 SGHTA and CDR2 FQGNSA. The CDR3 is CASSPLGGRAGELFF. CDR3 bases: TGTGCCAGCAGCCCCCTGGGAGGGCGGGCCGGGGAGCTGTTTTTT.

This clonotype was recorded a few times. CDR3 nucleotide sequence: TGTGCCAGCAGCTTAATACAGGGAAAAGGAGGCTACACCTTC. It encodes CASSLIQGKGGYTF. This chain uses TRBV11-1 with TRBJ1-2, with D possibly being TRBD1 (6 bases). In germline, CDR1 is SGHAT, CDR2 FQDESV (reference sequence). Trimming took 2 bases from V and 8 from J, leaving 15 bases between them. This CDR3 contains 14 residues.

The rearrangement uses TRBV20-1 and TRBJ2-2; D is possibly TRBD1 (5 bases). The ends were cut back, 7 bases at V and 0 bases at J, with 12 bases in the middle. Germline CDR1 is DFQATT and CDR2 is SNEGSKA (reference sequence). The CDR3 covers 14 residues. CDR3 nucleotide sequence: TGCAGTGTACCCCGGACAACGAACACCGGGGAGCTGTTTTTT. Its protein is CSVPRTTNTGELFF.

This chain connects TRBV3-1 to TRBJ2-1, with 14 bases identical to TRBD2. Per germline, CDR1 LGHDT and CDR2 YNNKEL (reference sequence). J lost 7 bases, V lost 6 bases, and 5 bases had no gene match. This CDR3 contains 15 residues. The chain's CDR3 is CASRVGLAGGNEQFF. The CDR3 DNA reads TGTGCCAGCAGGGTCGGACTAGCGGGAGGTAATGAGCAGTTCTTC.

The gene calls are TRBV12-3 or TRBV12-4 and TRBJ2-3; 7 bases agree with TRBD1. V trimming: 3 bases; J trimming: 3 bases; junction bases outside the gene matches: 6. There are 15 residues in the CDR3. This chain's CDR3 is CASSFSGQVTDTQYF. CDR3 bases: TGTGCCAGCAGTTTCTCAGGACAGGTAACAGATACGCAGTATTTT.

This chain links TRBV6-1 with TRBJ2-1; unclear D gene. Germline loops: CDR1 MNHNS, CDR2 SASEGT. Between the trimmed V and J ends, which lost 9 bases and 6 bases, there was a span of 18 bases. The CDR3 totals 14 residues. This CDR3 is CASASQRMSNEQFF. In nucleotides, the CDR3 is TGTGCCAGTGCTTCCCAGAGGATGTCCAATGAGCAGTTCTTC.

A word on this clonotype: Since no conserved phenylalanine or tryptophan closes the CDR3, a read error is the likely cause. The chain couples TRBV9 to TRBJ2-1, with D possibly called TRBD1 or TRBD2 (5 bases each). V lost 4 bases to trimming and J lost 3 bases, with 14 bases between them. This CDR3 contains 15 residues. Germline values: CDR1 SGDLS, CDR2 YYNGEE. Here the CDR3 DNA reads TGTGCCAGCAGCAAGGGGATAGACTACTACAATGAGCAGTTCCTC. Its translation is CASSKGIDYYNEQFL.

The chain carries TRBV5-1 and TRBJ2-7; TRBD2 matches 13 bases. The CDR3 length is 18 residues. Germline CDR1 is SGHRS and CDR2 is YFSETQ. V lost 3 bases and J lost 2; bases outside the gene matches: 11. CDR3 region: CASSSPLGLAGVTYEQYF. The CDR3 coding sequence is TGCGCCAGCAGCTCGCCCCTCGGACTAGCGGGAGTCACCTACGAGCAGTACTTC.

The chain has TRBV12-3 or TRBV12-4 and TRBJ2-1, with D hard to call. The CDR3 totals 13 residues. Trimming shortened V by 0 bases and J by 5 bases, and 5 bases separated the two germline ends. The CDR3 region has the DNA TGTGCCAGCAGTTTAGCACATCACAATGAGCAGTTCTTC. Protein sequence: CASSLAHHNEQFF.